These 18 T cell receptor beta chains share one sample of origin, sequenced in a study of blood T cell repertoires in COVID-19. Clones were sequenced by immunoSEQ multiplex PCR, and TCRdb holds only the in-frame ones, with some missing. The sample holds 250,000 to 350,000 clones, about nine tenths seen once. Sequenced: peripheral blood. The receptors come from a middle-aged woman who had recovered from COVID-19.

The rearrangement links TRBV4-2 to TRBJ2-7; 7 bases are a match to TRBD2. The V gene's germline CDR1 is LGHNA and CDR2 YNFKEQ. This CDR3 is built from 16 residues. V lost 0 bases and J lost 5; bases outside the gene matches: 10. This CDR3 reads CASSQDRSGMGNEQYF. In DNA form, the CDR3 reads TGTGCCAGCAGCCAAGACCGGAGCGGGATGGGAAACGAGCAGTACTTC.

This rearrangement joins TRBV11-3 to TRBJ2-5; D might be TRBD2 (5 bases). Germline CDR1 and CDR2: SGHNT and YENEEA. The CDR3 contains 14 residues. V gave up 4 bases and J gave up 5 bases, with 14 bases separating them. DNA of the CDR3: TGTGCCAGCAGCTCCGACGGAGGAATCGAGACCCAGTACTTC. Amino acids: CASSSDGGIETQYF.

The V call is TRBV7-2, the J call TRBJ2-3; the D gene is possibly TRBD2 (6 bases). Germline lookup yields CDR1 SGHTA and CDR2 FQGNSA. V was shortened by 2 bases and J by 2 bases, with 17 bases between the two germline ends. The CDR3 consists of 17 residues. CDR3 sequence (DNA): TGTGCCAGCAGCTTAACCCCTCTAGCGATCCACACAGATACGCAGTATTTT. The encoded protein is CASSLTPLAIHTDTQYF.

This clone was seen a single time. This rearrangement joins TRBV5-1 to TRBJ2-1; TRBD2 matches at 8 bases. The germline V gene encodes CDR1 SGHRS and CDR2 YFSETQ. CDR3 length: 15 amino acids. The trim removed 4 bases at V and 6 bases at J, leaving 9 bases unmatched. The CDR3 coding sequence is TGCGCCAGCAGCGCGGTAGCGGGGAGCGTCAATGAGCAGTTCTTC. Protein: CASSAVAGSVNEQFF.

The chain combines TRBV28 with TRBJ2-3, with D unclear. V gave up 6 bases and J gave up 3 bases, with 16 bases separating them. Germline assignment: CDR1 MDHEN and CDR2 SYDVKM. The CDR3 length is 15 residues. CDR3 in DNA: TGTGCCAGCAGCCCCGGAAGGTTCGGGACAGATACGCAGTATTTT. Its translation: CASSPGRFGTDTQYF.

This clone has just one count. The chain is built from TRBV18 and TRBJ2-7; TRBD2 aligns across 7 bases. The J segment lost 7 bases and the V segment lost 1 base, leaving 7 bases of the junction unmatched. Germline CDR1 and CDR2: KGHSH and LQKENI. The CDR3 loop spans 14 amino acids. The CDR3 sequence: CASSPRAGVWEQYF. The CDR3 DNA is TGTGCCAGCTCACCACGGGCGGGAGTCTGGGAGCAGTACTTC.

V is TRBV10-3 and J is TRBJ1-2; TRBD1 might be the D (6 bases). V was clipped by 7 bases and J by 7 bases, with 16 bases between them. This CDR3 comprises 13 residues. The germline V gene encodes CDR1 ENHRY and CDR2 SYGVKD. The CDR3 spells CAINPDTGFGYTF. In DNA form, the CDR3 reads TGTGCCATCAACCCAGACACAGGGTTTGGCTACACCTTC.

The V gene is TRBV5-4, the J gene TRBJ2-1; 10 bases are a match to TRBD1. CDR3 length: 20 amino acids. CDR1 and CDR2 from the germline V gene are SGHNT and YYREEE (reference sequence). After removal of 4 bases from V and 5 bases from J, the junction contained 21 bases not matched to a gene. CDR3 protein: CASSPGTGVGGGRLNNEQFF. The CDR3 DNA reads as TGTGCCAGCAGCCCCGGGACAGGGGTCGGCGGCGGGAGGTTGAACAATGAGCAGTTCTTC. Complete variable domain (other parts from reference TRBV5-4 and TRBJ2-1): ETGVTQSPTHLIKTRGQQVTLRCSSQSGHNTVSWYQQALGQGPQFIFQYYREEENGRGNFPPRFSGLQFPNYSSELNVNALELDDSALYLCASSPGTGVGGGRLNNEQFFGPGTRLTVL.

The V and J genes are TRBV5-1 and TRBJ2-5; D possibly corresponds to TRBD2 (6 bases). The CDR3 extends over 13 amino acids. Trimming took off 4 bases at V and 2 bases at J, with 9 bases between the two ends. The germline CDR1 and CDR2 sequences are SGHRS and YFSETQ. This chain's CDR3 is CASSPGTQETQYF. Written as DNA, the CDR3 is TGCGCCAGCAGCCCCGGGACTCAAGAGACCCAGTACTTC.

This chain links TRBV24-1 with TRBJ1-4; perhaps TRBD1 as D (5 bases). The V gene lost 1 base and the J gene lost 5 bases, with 19 bases spanning the gap. The length of the CDR3 is 18 residues. Per the germline V gene, CDR1 is KGHDR and CDR2 is SFDVKD. The chain's CDR3 is CATSDLVPFSGPNEKLFF. The DNA of the CDR3 is TGTGCCACCAGTGATTTAGTCCCATTTTCAGGGCCAAATGAAAAACTGTTTTTT.

J is TRBJ2-7 and V is TRBV27; 9 positions agree with TRBD1. This CDR3 is built from 16 residues. From germline, CDR1 is MNHEY and CDR2 SMNVEV (reference sequence). The V gene end was trimmed by 2 bases and the J gene end by 3 bases; junction bases not matched to a gene: 8. CDR3 bases: TGTGCCAGCAGTTTAGAGGCCGGACAGGGGAGCTACGAGCAGTACTTC. It yields the protein CASSLEAGQGSYEQYF.

This chain joins TRBV6-1 and TRBJ2-4, with a weak D call TRBD2 (7 bases). Trimming stripped 0 bases from V and 2 bases from J, with 11 bases between. The germline gives CDR1 MNHNS, CDR2 SASEGT. The CDR3 is made up of 16 amino acids. The CDR3 nucleotides read TGTGCCAGCAGTGAAGCTGGGGGGGCCACCAAAAACATTCAGTACTTC. Translating gives CASSEAGGATKNIQYF.

The gene calls are TRBV18 and TRBJ2-3; 10 positions agree with TRBD1. In germline, CDR1 is KGHSH, CDR2 LQKENI. The trim removed 5 bases at V and 5 bases at J, leaving 7 bases unmatched. The CDR3 contains 15 residues. The DNA for the CDR3 is TGTGCCAGCTCAACCGGGACAGGGGTTGGAGATACGCAGTATTTT. It translates to CASSTGTGVGDTQYF.

This chain joins TRBV30 and TRBJ1-1, with D uncertain. The V and J ends lost 3 bases and 1 base respectively, with 9 bases between them. Germline CDR1 reads GTSNPN; CDR2 reads SVGIG (reference sequence). The CDR3 contains 13 residues. CDR3 in amino acids: CAWSVRENTEAFF. The CDR3 DNA sequence: TGTGCCTGGAGCGTCCGGGAGAACACTGAAGCTTTCTTT.

V usage is TRBV11-2 and J usage is TRBJ1-6; the match to TRBD1 covers 7 bases. Germline V CDR1 and CDR2: SGHAT, FQNNGV. This CDR3 spans 13 amino acids. Germline trimming cut 5 bases from V and 11 bases from J; bases unmatched to any gene: 6. CDR3 in DNA: TGTGCCAGCAGCCGAGAGACAGGGCCACCCCTCCACTTT. It yields the protein CASSRETGPPLHF.

This clone occurred once. This chain uses TRBV19 with TRBJ2-1; perhaps TRBD2 as D (6 bases). The CDR3 sequence is 16 residues long. Trimming removed 7 bases at V and 0 bases at J, with 16 bases between. Per the germline V gene, CDR1 is LNHDA and CDR2 is SQIVND (reference sequence). The chain's CDR3 is CASTPEEGSSYNEQFF. The DNA of the CDR3 is TGTGCCAGTACCCCCGAGGAGGGAAGCTCCTACAATGAGCAGTTCTTC.

This clone was counted once. The rearrangement links TRBV9 to TRBJ2-1; D uncertain. The CDR3 totals 15 residues. Deletions cut 3 bases from V and 5 bases from J, with 15 bases between. Germline V gene data show CDR1 as SGDLS and CDR2 as YYNGEE. This chain's CDR3 is CASSGLTQPHNEQFF. CDR3 DNA sequence: TGTGCCAGCAGCGGCCTGACTCAGCCCCACAATGAGCAGTTCTTC.

A word on this clone: This same CDR3 is encoded by further DNA sequences in the sample. This chain joins TRBV18 and TRBJ1-1; the match to TRBD1 covers 7 bases. The junction had 3 bases not matched to a gene; V was cut back by 6 bases and J by 2 bases. CDR3 length equals 13 residues. Per germline, CDR1 KGHSH and CDR2 LQKENI. The CDR3 loop is CASSGDRNTEAFF. CDR3 DNA: TGTGCCAGCTCCGGGGACAGAAACACTGAAGCTTTCTTT.